The clone carrying this TCR beta chain was seen ten or more times. Its antigen remains unidentified. The sample originates from a study of T cells in Graves' hyperthyroidism and ophthalmopathy. Points from the study as a whole: In the blood, most expanded thyroid clonotypes above 0.001 appeared as well.

Germline-derived CDR1 and CDR2 are SGHRS and YFSETQ. V lost 0 bases and J 5 bases, leaving 14 bases between the germline ends. This CDR3 region has 16 residues. Using RNA transcripts as the source, TCR beta CDR3 regions were amplified. TCR CDR3 regions were first amplified by RT-PCR with HTBI primers. TCRdb re-analysed the multiplex PCR reads in MiXCR, keeping a single row per CDR3 protein. The table shows about 770,000 distinct CDR3 sequences, with roughly a sixth occurring only once. The clonotype comes from a woman aged 45-65 years with Graves' hyperthyroidism that later progressed to Graves' ophthalmopathy. The V and J genes are TRBV5-1 and TRBJ2-2, with D maybe TRBD2 (5 bases). Sequencing used blood. The CDR3 nucleotides read TGCGCCAGCAGCTTGGATGCGGGCATCCTGACCGGGGAGCTGTTTTTT. The encoded protein is CASSLDAGILTGELFF.